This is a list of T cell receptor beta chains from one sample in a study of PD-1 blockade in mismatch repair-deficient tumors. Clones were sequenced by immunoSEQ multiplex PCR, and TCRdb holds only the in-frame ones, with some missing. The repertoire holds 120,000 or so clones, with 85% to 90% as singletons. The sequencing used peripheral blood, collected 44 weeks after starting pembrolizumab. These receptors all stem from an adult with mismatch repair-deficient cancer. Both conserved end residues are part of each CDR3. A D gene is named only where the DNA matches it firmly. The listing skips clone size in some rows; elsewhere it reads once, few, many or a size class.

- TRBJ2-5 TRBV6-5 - TGTGCCAGCAGTTACGGGCAGGGTCTTGAGACCCAGTACTTC CASSYGQGLETQYF
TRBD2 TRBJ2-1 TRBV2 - TGTGCCAGCAGGACCCCCGGGACTAGCGGGAGGGCCGGTGAGCAGTTCTTC CASRTPGTSGRAGEQFF
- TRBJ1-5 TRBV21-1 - TGTGCCAGCAGCGACGGGACAGGGGGCATTTATAGCAATCAGCCCCAGCATTTT CASSDGTGGIYSNQPQHF
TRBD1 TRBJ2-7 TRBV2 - TGTGCCAGCAGTGAAGAGACAGGGGTTTCTCAGTACTTC CASSEETGVSQYF
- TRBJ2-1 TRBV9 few TGTGCCAGCAGCGTAGCGGATAGGGACAATGAGCAGTTCTTC CASSVADRDNEQFF
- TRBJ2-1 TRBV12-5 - TGTGCTAGTGGCGCCGCAGAGGCCAATGAGCAGTTCTTC CASGAAEANEQFF
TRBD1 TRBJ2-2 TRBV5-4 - TGTGCCAGCAGCCAAACAGGGGCCGGCACCGGGGAGCTGTTTTTT CASSQTGAGTGELFF
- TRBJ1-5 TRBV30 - TGTGCCTGGAGTGTGGGCCTGTCGGAGCCCCAGCATTTT CAWSVGLSEPQHF
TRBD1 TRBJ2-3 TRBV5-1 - TGCGCCAGCACACGGCAGGGGGCTGACTCAGATACGCAGTATTTT CASTRQGADSDTQYF
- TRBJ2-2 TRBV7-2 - TGTGCCAGCAGCTTATGGGCCGGGGAGCTGTTTTTT CASSLWAGELFF
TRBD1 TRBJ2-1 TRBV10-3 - TGTGCCATCCGTTCGGGCAGGGGGCGAGACGACACAAAAGATGAGCAGTTCTTC CAIRSGRGRDDTKDEQFF
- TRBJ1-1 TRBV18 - TGTGCCAGCTCACGCCAACAGGGAAACACTGAAGCTTTCTTT CASSRQQGNTEAFF
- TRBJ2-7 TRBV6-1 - TGTGCCAGCAGTGAAGTTCCAGGGATAACCTACGAGCAGTACTTC CASSEVPGITYEQYF
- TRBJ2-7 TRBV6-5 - TGTGCCAGCAGTTACTCGAAAGGGTCCTACGAGCAGTACTTC CASSYSKGSYEQYF
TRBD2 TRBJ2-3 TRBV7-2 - TGTGCCAGCAGCTTAGACGGGAGGGCCGCAGATACGCAGTATTTT CASSLDGRAADTQYF
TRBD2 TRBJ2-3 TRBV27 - TGTGCCAGCAGTTTAGAAGCGGGAGCCACAGATACGCAGTATTTT CASSLEAGATDTQYF
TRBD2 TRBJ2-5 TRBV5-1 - TGCGCCAGCAGCTTCGTGCAGGGACTAGCGGGCTTAAGGACCCAGTACTTC CASSFVQGLAGLRTQYF
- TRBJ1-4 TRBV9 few TGTGCCAGCAGCGTAGGGGGGGATGAAAAACTGTTTTTT CASSVGGDEKLFF
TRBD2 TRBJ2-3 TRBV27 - TGTGCCAGCAGTTTCCCTCGAGACTCTAGCGGGAGCACAGATACGCAGTATTTT CASSFPRDSSGSTDTQYF
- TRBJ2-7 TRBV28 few TGTGCCAGCAGCTCTAGCGAGTTCTCCTACGAGCAGTACTTC CASSSSEFSYEQYF
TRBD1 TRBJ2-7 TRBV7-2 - TGTGCCAGCAGCTTAGGTATAGGCAGGGGGAAAAGGTTTGGCTACGAGCAGTACTTC CASSLGIGRGKRFGYEQYF
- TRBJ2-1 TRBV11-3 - TGTGCCAGCAGCTATCAGGGTACACTGGGCAATGAGCAGTTCTTC CASSYQGTLGNEQFF
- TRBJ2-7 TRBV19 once TGTGCCAGTAGAAGGACGGAGATAGACGAGCAGTACTTC CASRRTEIDEQYF
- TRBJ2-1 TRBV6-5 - TGTGCCAGCAGTTACGGGGGCTATGAGCAGTTCTTC CASSYGGYEQFF
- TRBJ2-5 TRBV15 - TGTGCCACCAGCAGAGATGTGGGCCAAGAGACCCAGTACTTC CATSRDVGQETQYF
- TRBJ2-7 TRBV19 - TGTGCCAGTAGTATGACTGACAGGTCCTACGAGCAGTACTTC CASSMTDRSYEQYF
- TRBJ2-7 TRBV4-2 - TGTGCCAGCAGCCAAGAGAACCAGGGAATAAGCTTACCTTACGAGCAGTACTTC CASSQENQGISLPYEQYF
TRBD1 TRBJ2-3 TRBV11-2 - TGTGCCAGCAGTCTACGGGACAGGGGGCCCCAAGGGACGCAGTATTTT CASSLRDRGPQGTQYF
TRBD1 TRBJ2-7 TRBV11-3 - TGTGCCAGCAGCTCGAAGGACAGGGTCGGCTACGAGCAGTACTTC CASSSKDRVGYEQYF
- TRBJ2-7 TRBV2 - TGTGCCAGCAGTAAGAAGATTACAGGGCTCTACGAGCAGTACTTC CASSKKITGLYEQYF
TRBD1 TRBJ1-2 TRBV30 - TGTGCCTGGCTAACCGGGACAGGGGAACCTTTCGCTTATGGCTACACCTTC CAWLTGTGEPFAYGYTF